This TCR beta chain was obtained from a study of blood T cell repertoires in COVID-19. Authors' data handling: Estimated nucleated cell counts came from reference gene primer amplification. Sequenced by immunoSEQ multiplex PCR; TCRdb stores in-frame clones only, minus some. V, J and clone size are those of that table, while D and trimming were read from the DNA. The sample consists of over 200,000 clones, 75% to 90% of them appearing once. The length of the CDR3 is 15 residues. Germline V lookup: CDR1 SGHRS, CDR2 YFSETQ. Deletions cut 0 bases from V and 10 bases from J, with 14 bases between. The cohort comprised adults aged roughly 18 to 95 years residing in 24 US areas. Exposed enrollees had met someone with a PCR-confirmed or clinician-diagnosed COVID-19 case at some point within the 2 weeks before study entry.

This clonotype was sampled from a woman aged 30 to 39 who had been exposed to COVID-19. The sequencing sample was made of PBMCs or T cells enriched from blood (not recorded which). The chain carries TRBV5-1 and TRBJ1-6; D not certain. As DNA, the CDR3 is TGCGCCAGCAGCTTGGAACCAGGTCTACGATCACCCCTCCACTTT. Translated: CASSLEPGLRSPLHF.